This is a list of T cell receptor beta chains from one sample in a study of CD8 T cell repertoires and HIV-1 epitope variants. The table came from immunoSEQ multiplex PCR; TCRdb's copy has only in-frame clones and leaves some out. The repertoire holds 5,800 or so clones, approximately 70% seen once, with around two fifths in the top ten. Antigen specificity for these receptors is unknown. Sequenced: cultured CD8+ T cells derived from PBMCs. Receptors originate from a male donor with HIV. The CDR3 runs from the conserved cysteine through the conserved F or W. The D gene is left open where the match is weak. Some rows have no size entry. The others give once, few or many, or a class for an expanded clone.

CDR3 DNA,CDR3 protein,V gene,clone size,J gene,D gene
TGTGCCAGCAGCTCAGGGGAGAAAGCGTACACTGAAGCTTTCTTT,CASSSGEKAYTEAFF,TRBV7-9,.,TRBJ1-1,.
TGTGCCAGTAGTGAAGCGGGAGGGCCCTCGGGGGAGCAGTACTTC,CASSEAGGPSGEQYF,TRBV27,.,TRBJ2-7,TRBD2
TGTGCCAGCAGCATCAGGGGCTTTCGAGAAAAACTGTTTTTT,CASSIRGFREKLFF,TRBV13,.,TRBJ1-4,.
TGTGCCAGCAGCTTAAAGCCGGCGGGAGGGGAGCTGTTTTTT,CASSLKPAGGELFF,TRBV7-3,.,TRBJ2-2,.
TGTGCCAGCAGCTTATGGGGAGACACTGAAGCTTTCTTT,CASSLWGDTEAFF,TRBV7-3,few,TRBJ1-1,.
TGTGCCAGCAGCTTAGCTAGGCCCGAAGCTTTCTTT,CASSLARPEAFF,TRBV7-9,.,TRBJ1-1,.
TGTGCCAGCAGCTTATTGAGGGAGACTAGCGGGAGGACCGGGGAGCTGTTTTTT,CASSLLRETSGRTGELFF,TRBV7-6,.,TRBJ2-2,TRBD2
TGTGCCGTGGAGGGTAGTACCTACGAGCAGTACTTC,CAVEGSTYEQYF,TRBV30,.,TRBJ2-7,.
TGCGCCAGCAGCCGCTCTCAGGGGTCCTACAATGAGCAGTTCTTC,CASSRSQGSYNEQFF,TRBV4-1,.,TRBJ2-1,.
TGTGCCAGCAGCCCTGAGACAGGGAATGAGCAGTTCTTC,CASSPETGNEQFF,TRBV5-6,few,TRBJ2-1,TRBD1
TGTGCCACCAGCAGAGACGCGATAGCGAAGGAAGATACGCAGTATTTT,CATSRDAIAKEDTQYF,TRBV15,.,TRBJ2-3,.
TGCGCCAGCAGTCCCACGGGGGAAACAGGACAAGCTTTCTTT,CASSPTGETGQAFF,TRBV10-2,.,TRBJ1-1,.
TGTGCCACCCACCACCCTCTATTTTATGGCGACACCGGGGAGCTGTTTTTT,CATHHPLFYGDTGELFF,TRBV7-9,.,TRBJ2-2,.
TGTGCCAGCAACCCGGAGGGGTTACCTTACAATGAGCAGTTCTTC,CASNPEGLPYNEQFF,TRBV7-9,.,TRBJ2-1,.
TGTGCCAGCAGTGAAAGCGAGCGGGAGATCTCCTACGAGCAGTACTTC,CASSESEREISYEQYF,TRBV25-1,.,TRBJ2-7,TRBD2
TGCGCCAGCACGAGGTTCGTAGGTAACGAGCAGTACTTC,CASTRFVGNEQYF,TRBV10-2,few,TRBJ2-7,.
TGTGCCAGCAGCTTTTTTTCAGCTGGAAACACCATATATTTT,CASSFFSAGNTIYF,TRBV5-4,.,TRBJ1-3,.
TGTGCCAGCAGCCGGGACAGGGGGCGCTACAATGAGCAGTTCTTC,CASSRDRGRYNEQFF,TRBV11-3,.,TRBJ2-1,TRBD1
TGTGCCAGCAGCCACCTCGATGGGGCCGGGGAGCTGTTTTTT,CASSHLDGAGELFF,TRBV7-3,.,TRBJ2-2,.
TGTGCCAGTAGTATTGGATTGCAGACTAATCAGCCCCAGCATTTT,CASSIGLQTNQPQHF,TRBV19,.,TRBJ1-5,.
TGCAGCGTTGCGAGCGGGACTTACTACGAGCAGTACTTC,CSVASGTYYEQYF,TRBV29-1,.,TRBJ2-7,TRBD2
TGTGCCAGCAGTTATCTCTCGGGACGAAATCAGCCCCAGCATTTT,CASSYLSGRNQPQHF,TRBV6-6,few,TRBJ1-5,.
TGTGCCAGCAGTTTATATCAGGGGGCCAACACTGAAGCTTTCTTT,CASSLYQGANTEAFF,TRBV28,.,TRBJ1-1,TRBD1
TGTGCCTCAGAGACAGGGGGGGCCGGGGAGCTGTTTTTT,CASETGGAGELFF,TRBV30,.,TRBJ2-2,TRBD1
TGTGCCAGCAGTTACTCGGCGGGGGCTAAGCACGAGCAGTACTTC,CASSYSAGAKHEQYF,TRBV6-5,.,TRBJ2-7,.
TGTGCCAGCAGCTCCAGAAAGTTGGTGGACAGGTCGTCCTACAATGAGCAGTTCTTC,CASSSRKLVDRSSYNEQFF,TRBV11-2,.,TRBJ2-1,TRBD1
TGTGCCAGCAGCCAAGGGGGGTCTAATGAAAAACTGTTTTTT,CASSQGGSNEKLFF,TRBV4-2,.,TRBJ1-4,.
TGTGCCAGTAGTATCCTGCCAGGGGGAGGAAGGGCCAAGACCGGGGAGCTGTTTTTT,CASSILPGGGRAKTGELFF,TRBV19,few,TRBJ2-2,.
TGTGCCAGCAGCCAGACAGGGGTGGGCGCTTTCTTT,CASSQTGVGAFF,TRBV7-3,few,TRBJ1-1,TRBD1
TGTGCCAGTAGTATTAGCGGGACCCACAATGAGCAGTTCTTC,CASSISGTHNEQFF,TRBV19,.,TRBJ2-1,TRBD2
TGTGCCAGCAGCTCGCCGACTAGCGGGGGCCACCCTGGGGAGTATTTT,CASSSPTSGGHPGEYF,TRBV7-9,.,TRBJ2-3,TRBD2
TGCGCCAGCAGCTTGGTAGGACAGGCACTAGCGGGGAGCTCCTACGAGCAGTACTTC,CASSLVGQALAGSSYEQYF,TRBV5-1,.,TRBJ2-7,TRBD2
TGTGCCAGCAGCCCCCGCCCCCTGCCAGGCCAAGAGACCCAGTACTTC,CASSPRPLPGQETQYF,TRBV28,.,TRBJ2-5,.
TGTGCCAGCAGCTTAGTAGGGCTAGGACTTGATAATTCACCCCTCCACTTT,CASSLVGLGLDNSPLHF,TRBV7-9,.,TRBJ1-6,.
TGCGCCAGCAGTGATCCGGGGGGCGGCGGCTACACCTTC,CASSDPGGGGYTF,TRBV10-1,.,TRBJ1-2,.
TGTGCCAGCAGTGAAGCGCCTAGCGGGAACGACAATGAGCAGTTCTTC,CASSEAPSGNDNEQFF,TRBV2,.,TRBJ2-1,TRBD2
TGTGCCAGCAGTTTCGGGTTGAATCAGCCCCAGCATTTT,CASSFGLNQPQHF,TRBV27,.,TRBJ1-5,.
TGTGCCAGCAGCCAACGGGGGACAGGGGGCACTGAAGCTTTCTTT,CASSQRGTGGTEAFF,TRBV11-1,.,TRBJ1-1,TRBD1
TGTGCCAGCAGCTTAGACCGGACATTTGAAGCTTTCTTT,CASSLDRTFEAFF,TRBV7-2,few,TRBJ1-1,.
TGTGCCAGCAGTTTTCACCGGGGGGCCCCTAATGAAAAACTGTTTTTT,CASSFHRGAPNEKLFF,TRBV11-2,.,TRBJ1-4,.
TGTGCCAGCAGCCTAGGACAGGGGGGATCCTACAATGAGCAGTTCTTC,CASSLGQGGSYNEQFF,TRBV7-2,.,TRBJ2-1,TRBD1
TGCGCCAGCAGCCAAGAGGGGGACAGGGGGTACACAGATACGCAGTATTTT,CASSQEGDRGYTDTQYF,TRBV4-1,.,TRBJ2-3,TRBD1
TGTGCCAGTAGTATCAATTCAGGGGGCGGTTATCAGCCCCAGCATTTT,CASSINSGGGYQPQHF,TRBV19,.,TRBJ1-5,TRBD1
TGTGCCAGCAGCCCTACAGGCGGGCGGGACGAGCAGTACTTC,CASSPTGGRDEQYF,TRBV4-2,medium-sized,TRBJ2-7,.
TGTGCCAGCAGCTTCACAGGGGGTGAGGAGACCCAGTACTTC,CASSFTGGEETQYF,TRBV7-2,.,TRBJ2-5,TRBD1
TGTGCCAGCAGTACAGGGGGGGATAGTGAAAAACTGTTTTTT,CASSTGGDSEKLFF,TRBV5-4,.,TRBJ1-4,TRBD1
TGTGCCAGCAGCTTCCGTGGTAGCGGGGGGGCCAGTACAGATACGCAGTATTTT,CASSFRGSGGASTDTQYF,TRBV5-4,.,TRBJ2-3,TRBD2
TGTGCCAGCAACGGCGGGAGCGACGCGGATACGCAGTATTTT,CASNGGSDADTQYF,TRBV2,.,TRBJ2-3,TRBD2
TGTGCCAGCAGGAGACTAGCGGGGTCACAAGAGACCCAGTACTTC,CASRRLAGSQETQYF,TRBV2,.,TRBJ2-5,TRBD2
TGTGCCAGCAGCTCGGACAGCGGCGAGCAGTACTTC,CASSSDSGEQYF,TRBV7-9,.,TRBJ2-7,.
TGTGCCAGCAGTTACGCGAACAGGGGGATGAACACTGAAGCTTTCTTT,CASSYANRGMNTEAFF,TRBV6-5,few,TRBJ1-1,TRBD1
TGTGCCTGGTCCAGGACTAGCGGGGGGGTAAGTGAGCAGTTCTTC,CAWSRTSGGVSEQFF,TRBV30,.,TRBJ2-1,TRBD2
TGTGCCAGCAGCTTGGGCGGGGGGAACAACGAGCAGTACTTC,CASSLGGGNNEQYF,TRBV4-2,.,TRBJ2-7,TRBD2
TGTGCTAGCAGCCCGGGACAGCTCTCCTACAATGAGCAGTTCTTC,CASSPGQLSYNEQFF,TRBV7-7,few,TRBJ2-1,TRBD1